The rows below give T cell receptor beta chains drawn from one sample of a study of T cells in narcolepsy. Generated by immunoSEQ multiplex PCR, the TCRdb table keeps only in-frame clones and is missing some. The repertoire holds under 35,000 clones, with roughly 86% as singletons. The source material was memory (CD45RA-) CD4+ T cells from blood. Receptor source: a human donor in good health. Both conserved end residues are part of each CDR3. The D gene is left open where the match is weak. The size entry is marked missing in some rows and otherwise reads once, few, many or a size class.

TRBD2,TRBV6-1,NA,TRBJ2-7,CASGTSALHYEQYF,TGTGCCAGCGGTACTAGCGCCTTGCACTACGAGCAGTACTTC
TRBD1,TRBV6-1,NA,TRBJ2-7,CASKRTGTYEQYF,TGTGCCAGCAAAAGGACAGGAACCTACGAGCAGTACTTC
NA,TRBV29-1,NA,TRBJ2-2,CSPRPEGRDTGELFF,TGCAGCCCCCGCCCCGAGGGACGAGACACCGGGGAGCTGTTTTTT
NA,TRBV7-6,once,TRBJ2-1,CASSLEVGRSSYNEQFF,TGTGCCAGCAGCTTAGAAGTGGGCAGGAGCTCCTACAATGAGCAGTTCTTC
TRBD1,TRBV2,NA,TRBJ1-5,CASSRDRGYQPQHF,TGTGCCAGCAGCCGAGACAGGGGGTATCAGCCCCAGCATTTT
NA,TRBV7-2,NA,TRBJ2-7,CASSLVRSTYEQYF,TGTGCCAGCAGCTTAGTTAGGTCTACCTACGAGCAGTACTTC
NA,TRBV9,NA,TRBJ2-5,CASSVGLQGTQYF,TGTGCCAGCAGCGTAGGCTTACAGGGGACCCAGTACTTC
NA,TRBV7-8,NA,TRBJ2-2,CASSLAGTNTGELFF,TGTGCCAGCAGCTTAGCCGGGACGAACACCGGGGAGCTGTTTTTT
NA,TRBV27,few,TRBJ1-5,CASSLTVGAGNQPQHF,TGTGCCAGCAGTTTAACGGTAGGGGCAGGCAATCAGCCCCAGCATTTT
TRBD1,TRBV27,NA,TRBJ1-2,CASSSNRGLDGYTF,TGTGCCAGCAGTTCAAACAGGGGGCTAGATGGCTACACCTTC
NA,TRBV19,NA,TRBJ2-2,CASRTSTGELFF,TGTGCCAGTAGGACTAGCACCGGGGAGCTGTTTTTT
TRBD1,TRBV6-4,NA,TRBJ1-1,CASSAGDRATEAFF,TGTGCCAGCAGTGCCGGAGACAGGGCCACTGAAGCTTTCTTT
TRBD2,TRBV18,NA,TRBJ2-1,CASSGLAGGNEQFF,TGTGCCAGCTCCGGACTAGCGGGGGGCAATGAGCAGTTCTTC
TRBD2,TRBV6-6,NA,TRBJ2-1,CASSAGRGGYNEQFF,TGTGCCAGCAGTGCGGGACGCGGGGGGTACAATGAGCAGTTCTTC
NA,TRBV30,NA,TRBJ1-5,CACSSGTVILPQHF,TGTGCCTGCTCCAGCGGGACGGTCATTCTGCCCCAGCATTTT
NA,TRBV6-1,once,TRBJ1-2,CASRTPGSHGYTF,TGTGCCAGCAGGACGCCGGGGTCTCATGGCTACACCTTC
TRBD1,TRBV2,NA,TRBJ1-2,CASSDRTGFGYTF,TGTGCCAGCAGTGACAGGACAGGTTTCGGCTACACCTTC
TRBD1,TRBV2,NA,TRBJ2-3,CASSRTGGNTDTQYF,TGTGCCAGCAGTCGGACAGGGGGAAACACAGATACGCAGTATTTT
NA,TRBV5-1,once,TRBJ2-1,CASSPMSTSEINEQFF,TGCGCCAGCAGCCCTATGTCGACCTCCGAAATCAATGAGCAGTTCTTC
NA,TRBV30,NA,TRBJ2-2,CAWSGWSRRNTGELFF,TGTGCCTGGAGTGGCTGGAGCAGACGGAACACCGGGGAGCTGTTTTTT
TRBD2,TRBV28,NA,TRBJ2-7,CASSSRRATSHVYEQYF,TGTGCCAGCAGTTCTCGACGAGCGACTAGCCACGTGTACGAGCAGTACTTC
NA,TRBV4-2,NA,TRBJ2-3,CASSQEVSRTDTQYF,TGTGCCAGCAGCCAAGAAGTAAGTCGGACAGATACGCAGTATTTT
TRBD1,TRBV19,NA,TRBJ2-1,CASSPLGRQGNEQFF,TGTGCCAGTAGTCCACTGGGCCGACAGGGAAATGAGCAGTTCTTC
NA,TRBV9,NA,TRBJ2-3,CASSVGGGVSTDTQYF,TGTGCCAGCAGCGTAGGGGGCGGGGTAAGCACAGATACGCAGTATTTT
TRBD2,TRBV27,NA,TRBJ2-3,CASSLSLAGVTDTQYF,TGTGCCAGCAGTTTATCATTGGCGGGGGTCACAGATACGCAGTATTTT
TRBD1,TRBV6-6,NA,TRBJ2-7,CASSSGQGASYEQYF,TGTGCCAGCAGCTCGGGACAGGGGGCATCCTACGAGCAGTACTTC
NA,TRBV27,few,TRBJ2-4,CASARGRESGRVAKNIQYF,TGTGCCAGCGCTAGGGGCAGGGAGTCCGGCCGAGTCGCCAAAAACATTCAGTACTTC
NA,TRBV10-3,NA,TRBJ1-4,CAISAAGTANEKLFF,TGTGCCATCAGTGCCGCCGGGACGGCAAATGAAAAACTGTTTTTT
NA,TRBV7-9,NA,TRBJ1-2,CASSLGPGIQGGYTF,TGTGCCAGCAGCTTAGGACCGGGAATACAAGGTGGCTACACCTTC
TRBD2,TRBV4-1,once,TRBJ2-5,CASKGTPGAGGQETQYF,TGCGCCAGCAAGGGTACCCCCGGAGCGGGGGGACAAGAGACCCAGTACTTC
NA,TRBV30,NA,TRBJ1-4,CAWSEPSQGVGEKLFF,TGTGCCTGGAGTGAACCGTCACAGGGCGTCGGGGAAAAACTGTTTTTT
NA,TRBV29-1,few,TRBJ1-2,CSVGGSGLGYTF,TGCAGCGTTGGTGGGTCGGGGCTTGGCTACACCTTC
TRBD2,TRBV7-2,NA,TRBJ2-7,CASSPRTSGHSEQYF,TGTGCCAGCAGCCCCCGGACTAGCGGACACAGCGAGCAGTACTTC
NA,TRBV7-8,NA,TRBJ1-1,CASSLGTRRNTEAFF,TGTGCCAGCAGCTTAGGGACGCGTCGGAACACTGAAGCTTTCTTT
NA,TRBV7-9,NA,TRBJ2-7,CASSPIWEAYEQYF,TGTGCCAGCAGCCCAATCTGGGAAGCCTACGAGCAGTACTTC
NA,TRBV6-5,NA,TRBJ2-3,CASRDTDTQYF,TGTGCCAGCAGAGACACAGATACGCAGTATTTT
NA,TRBV12-5,NA,TRBJ2-1,CASGGPLAYNEQFF,TGTGCTAGTGGCGGACCGTTAGCCTACAATGAGCAGTTCTTC
NA,TRBV6-1,NA,TRBJ2-7,CASSDDPGRRRSYEQYF,TGTGCCAGCAGTGATGACCCGGGCAGGCGCCGTTCCTACGAGCAGTACTTC
NA,TRBV2,NA,TRBJ1-1,CASSPRGTGGTEAFF,TGTGCCAGCAGTCCCCGGGGTACGGGAGGAACTGAAGCTTTCTTT
TRBD1,TRBV5-1,NA,TRBJ2-7,CASSRGQGVHEQYF,TGCGCCAGCAGCCGAGGACAGGGGGTGCACGAGCAGTACTTC
NA,TRBV6-5,few,TRBJ2-1,CASSEIAANDEQFF,TGTGCCAGCAGTGAGATAGCGGCCAATGATGAGCAGTTCTTC
TRBD1,TRBV6-5,NA,TRBJ2-5,CASSYGFEGAGETQYF,TGTGCCAGCAGTTACGGCTTCGAGGGGGCCGGGGAGACCCAGTACTTC
NA,TRBV27,NA,TRBJ1-6,CASSFGRANSPLHF,TGTGCCAGCAGTTTTGGCAGGGCTAATTCACCCCTCCACTTT
NA,TRBV7-9,NA,TRBJ1-6,CASSPSGDSPLHF,TGTGCCAGCAGCCCATCAGGGGACTCACCCCTCCACTTT
NA,TRBV5-1,NA,TRBJ2-5,CASSSQNMGGTLVKPNF,TGCGCCAGCAGCTCACAAAACATGGGGGGCACTCTCGTTAAACCTAACTTC
NA,TRBV5-1,NA,TRBJ2-1,CASSPTGSSYNEQFF,TGCGCCAGCAGCCCGACGGGGAGCTCCTACAATGAGCAGTTCTTC
NA,TRBV7-2,NA,TRBJ2-3,CASSLAVDTQYF,TGTGCCAGCAGCTTAGCCGTCGATACGCAGTATTTT
TRBD1,TRBV18,NA,TRBJ2-7,CASSNRQGAHYEQYF,TGTGCCAGCTCAAACAGACAGGGGGCACACTACGAGCAGTACTTC
NA,TRBV9,once,TRBJ1-1,CASSVGGELNTEAFF,TGTGCCAGCAGCGTAGGAGGGGAGTTGAACACTGAAGCTTTCTTT
TRBD1,TRBV6-1,NA,TRBJ2-2,CASSHRGAGELFF,TGTGCCAGCAGCCACAGGGGAGCCGGGGAGCTGTTTTTT
TRBD1,TRBV5-1,NA,TRBJ1-1,CASAPGGGGRTEAFF,TGCGCCAGCGCCCCTGGAGGAGGGGGCCGAACTGAAGCTTTCTTT
NA,TRBV19,NA,TRBJ1-1,CASSWGRKTEAFF,TGTGCCAGTAGTTGGGGGCGCAAAACTGAAGCTTTCTTT
TRBD2,TRBV7-2,NA,TRBJ2-1,CASSLASLAGVNEQFF,TGTGCCAGCAGCTTAGCTAGCCTAGCGGGGGTCAATGAGCAGTTCTTC
NA,TRBV7-8,NA,TRBJ2-7,CASSRSLGEQYF,TGTGCCAGCAGCCGCTCACTAGGCGAGCAGTACTTC